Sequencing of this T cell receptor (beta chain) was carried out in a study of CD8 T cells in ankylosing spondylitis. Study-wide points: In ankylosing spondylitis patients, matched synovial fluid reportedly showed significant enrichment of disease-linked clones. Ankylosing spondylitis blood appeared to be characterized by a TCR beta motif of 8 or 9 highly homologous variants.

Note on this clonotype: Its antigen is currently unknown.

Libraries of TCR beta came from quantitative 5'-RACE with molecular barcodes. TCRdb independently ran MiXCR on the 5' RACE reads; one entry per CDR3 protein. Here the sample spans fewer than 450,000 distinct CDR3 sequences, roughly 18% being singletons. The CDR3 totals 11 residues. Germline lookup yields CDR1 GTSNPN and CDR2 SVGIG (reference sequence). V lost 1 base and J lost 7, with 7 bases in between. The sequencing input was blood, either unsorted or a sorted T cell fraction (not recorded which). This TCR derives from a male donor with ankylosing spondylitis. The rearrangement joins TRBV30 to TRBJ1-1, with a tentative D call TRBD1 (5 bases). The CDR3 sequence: CAWSGQYEAFF. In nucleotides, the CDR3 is TGTGCCTGGAGTGGACAGTATGAAGCTTTCTTT.